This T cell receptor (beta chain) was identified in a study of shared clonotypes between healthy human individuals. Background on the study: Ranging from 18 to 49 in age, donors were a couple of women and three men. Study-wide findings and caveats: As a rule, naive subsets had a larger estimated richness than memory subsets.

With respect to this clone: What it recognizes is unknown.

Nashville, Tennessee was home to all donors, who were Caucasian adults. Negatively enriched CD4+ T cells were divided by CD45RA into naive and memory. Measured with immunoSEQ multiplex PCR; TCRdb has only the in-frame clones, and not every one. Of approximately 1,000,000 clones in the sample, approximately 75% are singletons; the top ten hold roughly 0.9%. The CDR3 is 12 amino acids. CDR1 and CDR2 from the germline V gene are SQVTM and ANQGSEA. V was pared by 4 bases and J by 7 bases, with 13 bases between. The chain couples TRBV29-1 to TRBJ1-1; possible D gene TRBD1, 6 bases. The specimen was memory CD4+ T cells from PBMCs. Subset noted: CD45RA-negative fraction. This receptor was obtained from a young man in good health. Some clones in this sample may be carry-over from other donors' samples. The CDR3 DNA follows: TGCAGCGTTGGATTTGTAGGGGGTGAAGCTTTCTTT. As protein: CSVGFVGGEAFF.